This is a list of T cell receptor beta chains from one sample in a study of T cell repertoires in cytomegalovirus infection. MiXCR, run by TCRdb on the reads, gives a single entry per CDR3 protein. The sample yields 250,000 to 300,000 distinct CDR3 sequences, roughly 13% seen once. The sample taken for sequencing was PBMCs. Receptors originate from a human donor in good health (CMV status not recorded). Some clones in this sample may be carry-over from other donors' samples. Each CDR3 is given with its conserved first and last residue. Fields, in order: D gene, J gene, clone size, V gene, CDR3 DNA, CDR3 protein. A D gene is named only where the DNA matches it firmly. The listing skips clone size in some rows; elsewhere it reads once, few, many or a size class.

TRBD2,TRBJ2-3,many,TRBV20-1,TGCAGTGCTAGTAGGCCTAGCGGGAGTTATACGCAGTATTTT,CSASRPSGSYTQYF
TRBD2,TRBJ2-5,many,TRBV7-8,TGTGCCAGCAGCTTCTCCGGGACTAAGACTCCGGAGACCCAGTACTTC,CASSFSGTKTPETQYF
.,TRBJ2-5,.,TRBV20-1,TGCAGTGCTAGAGACAATAGACAGGGGAGGGAGCAAGAGACCCAGTACTTC,CSARDNRQGREQETQYF
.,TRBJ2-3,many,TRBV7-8,TGTGCCAGCACCTCCCCGTTGGCAGATACGCAGTATTTT,CASTSPLADTQYF
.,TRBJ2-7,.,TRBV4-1,TGCGCCAGCAGTCTCATCCCTTGGACTGAAAGCACCTACGAGCAGTACTTC,CASSLIPWTESTYEQYF
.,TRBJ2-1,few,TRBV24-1,TGTGCCACCGGTCAGGGTGGCTCCTACAATGAGCAGTTCTTC,CATGQGGSYNEQFF
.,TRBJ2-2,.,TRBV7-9,TGTGCCAGCAGCTTATCATTGGGGGCCTGGGAGACCGGGGAGCTGTTTTTT,CASSLSLGAWETGELFF
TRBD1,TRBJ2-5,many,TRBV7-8,TGTGCCAGCAGTTATCAGACAGGGTGGGAGACCCAGTACTTC,CASSYQTGWETQYF
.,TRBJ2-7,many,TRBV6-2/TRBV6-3,TGTGCCAGCAGTTCCTCAGCAGGGGTGAGGGAGCAGTACTTC,CASSSSAGVREQYF
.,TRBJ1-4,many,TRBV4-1,TGCGCCAGCAGCCAAGTCGGGACCGGTAATGAAAAACTGTTTTTT,CASSQVGTGNEKLFF
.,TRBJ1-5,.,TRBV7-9,TGTGCCAGCAGCGCGCCGGGGGCAAATCAGCCCCAGCATTTT,CASSAPGANQPQHF
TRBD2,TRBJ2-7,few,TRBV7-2,TGTGCCAGCAGCCATCCCGGTGAAGCGGGGGACGAGCAGTACTTC,CASSHPGEAGDEQYF
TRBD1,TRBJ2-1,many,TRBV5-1,TGCGCCAGCAGCTTGGTTCAAGGGGGCCCTCGGGATGAGCAGTTCTTC,CASSLVQGGPRDEQFF
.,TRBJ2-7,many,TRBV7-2,TGTGCCAGCAGCCCAGACACCATCCAGTACTTC,CASSPDTIQYF
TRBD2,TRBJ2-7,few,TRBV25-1,TGTGCCAGCAGTGCGGGGGGGGTGGGCGAGCAGTACTTC,CASSAGGVGEQYF
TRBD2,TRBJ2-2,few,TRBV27,TGTGCCAGTGGTCGGGGGGGATCCACCGGGGAGCTGTTTTTT,CASGRGGSTGELFF
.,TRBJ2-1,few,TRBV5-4,TGTGCCAGCAGCCCTGGGGGCAACGGGGAGCAGTTCTTC,CASSPGGNGEQFF
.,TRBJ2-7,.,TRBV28,TGTGCCAGCAGACCGGGACATGGGTCTGCCGAGCAGTACTTC,CASRPGHGSAEQYF
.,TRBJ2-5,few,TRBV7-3,TGTGCCAGCAGCCCCAGACCTAATATGGACGGACAAGAGACCCAGTACTTC,CASSPRPNMDGQETQYF
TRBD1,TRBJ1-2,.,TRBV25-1,TGTGCCAGCAAACACCCGGCCCAGGGGGGCGGCTACACCTTC,CASKHPAQGGGYTF
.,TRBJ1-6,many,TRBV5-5,TGTGCCAGCAGCCTCGGGACCGCAAGTAATTCACCCCTCCACTTT,CASSLGTASNSPLHF
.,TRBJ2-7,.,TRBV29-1,TGCAGCGTTGTTCCGGGCTCAAACGACGAGCAGTACTTC,CSVVPGSNDEQYF
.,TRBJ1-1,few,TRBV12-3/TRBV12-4,TGTGCCAGCAGTTTAAAGCAGGCCACTGAAGCTTTCTTT,CASSLKQATEAFF
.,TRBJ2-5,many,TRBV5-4,TGTGCCAGCAGCTCCGGACAGCAAGAGACCCAGTACTTC,CASSSGQQETQYF
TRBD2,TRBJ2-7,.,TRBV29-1,TGCAGCGTTGTGGTTAGCGGGAGCCCTTACGAGCAGTACTTC,CSVVVSGSPYEQYF
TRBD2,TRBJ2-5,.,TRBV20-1,TGCAGTGCAATAGCGGGGGGGCAACAAGAGACCCAGTACTTC,CSAIAGGQQETQYF
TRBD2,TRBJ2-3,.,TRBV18,TGTGCCAGCTCATCTCGGACTAGCGGGAACACAGATACGCAGTATTTT,CASSSRTSGNTDTQYF
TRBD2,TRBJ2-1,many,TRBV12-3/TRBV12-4,TGTGCCAGCAGTTTCGGTAGCGGGATTACCAATGAGCAGTTCTTC,CASSFGSGITNEQFF
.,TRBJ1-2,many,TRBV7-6,TGTGCCAGCAGCAAGGGGCAAGGCTATGGCTACACCTTC,CASSKGQGYGYTF
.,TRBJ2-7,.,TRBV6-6,TGTGCCAGCAGGGTGGGGGACTCCTACGAGCAGTACTTC,CASRVGDSYEQYF
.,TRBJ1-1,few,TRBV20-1,TGCAGTGCTAGGACAGGAGTCCATGAAGCTTTCTTT,CSARTGVHEAFF
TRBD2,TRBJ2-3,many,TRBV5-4,TGTGCCAGCAGCCCGGGGGGGTTAGCGGGGACGACAGATACGCAGTATTTT,CASSPGGLAGTTDTQYF
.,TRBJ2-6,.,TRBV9,TGTGCCAGCAGCGTTGACACTGGGGCCAACGTCCTGACTTTC,CASSVDTGANVLTF
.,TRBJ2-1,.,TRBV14,TGTGCCAGCAGCCATCGAAGGTCCGATCCCCTCAATGAGCAGTTCTTC,CASSHRRSDPLNEQFF
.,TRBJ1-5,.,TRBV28,TGTGCCAGCAGTGGTACCGTCCGGGGCAATCAGCCCCAGCATTTT,CASSGTVRGNQPQHF
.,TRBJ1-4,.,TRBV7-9,TGTGCCAGCAGCCTACGGAGCGAGGGTGAAAAACTGTTTTTT,CASSLRSEGEKLFF
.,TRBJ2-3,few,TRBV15,TGTGCCACCAGCCTGTCGGGACAAACCACAGATACGCAGTATTTT,CATSLSGQTTDTQYF
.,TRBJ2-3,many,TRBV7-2,TGTGCCAGCAGCTTATTAAGTTCTCACACAGATACGCAGTATTTT,CASSLLSSHTDTQYF
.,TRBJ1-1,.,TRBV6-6,TGTGCCAGCAGGAATCAGATGATTGGCACTGAAGCTTTCTTT,CASRNQMIGTEAFF
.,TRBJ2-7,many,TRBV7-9,TGTGCCAGCAGCTTAGTTTTGGTTCCGGGCGAGCAGTACTTC,CASSLVLVPGEQYF
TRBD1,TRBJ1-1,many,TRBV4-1,TGCGCCAGCAGCCACCGGGACAGCCGGGTTAACACTGAAGCTTTCTTT,CASSHRDSRVNTEAFF
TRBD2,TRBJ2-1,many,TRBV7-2,TGTGCCAGCGGGGCGGGAGTTACCTACAATGAGCAGTTCTTC,CASGAGVTYNEQFF
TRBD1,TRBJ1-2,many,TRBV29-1,TGCAGCGTTCGACAGGGGTGGGACTATGGCTACACCTTC,CSVRQGWDYGYTF
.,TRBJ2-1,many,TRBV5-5,TGTGCCAGCAGCTTACGGGAGAGGTCCGATGAGCAGTTCTTC,CASSLRERSDEQFF
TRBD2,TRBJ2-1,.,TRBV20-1,TGCAGTGCTCGGGGATTTTTAGCGGGAGGCTACAATGAGCAGTTCTTC,CSARGFLAGGYNEQFF
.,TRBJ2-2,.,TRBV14,TGTGCCAGCAGCCCTCAACTCGGGACGGGTAAACATGGAAGGGAGCTGTTTTTT,CASSPQLGTGKHGRELFF
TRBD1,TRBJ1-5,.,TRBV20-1,TGCAGTGCCCAAGCAGGGGGCGTAAGCAATCAGCCCCAGCATTTT,CSAQAGGVSNQPQHF
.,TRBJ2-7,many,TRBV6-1,TGTGCCAGCAGTGAAAGGGCAGGGCGGAACGAGCAGTACTTC,CASSERAGRNEQYF
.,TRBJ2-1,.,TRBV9,TGTGCCAGCAGCGTAGGGATGACAAGCAATGAGCAGTTCTTC,CASSVGMTSNEQFF
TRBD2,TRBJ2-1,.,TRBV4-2,TGTGCCAGCAGCCTAGTAGCGGGAGCAAATTACAATGAGCAGTTCTTC,CASSLVAGANYNEQFF
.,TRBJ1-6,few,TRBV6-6,TGTGCCAGCAGCCTAAGTAGATCCTCCTATAATTCACCCCTCCACTTT,CASSLSRSSYNSPLHF
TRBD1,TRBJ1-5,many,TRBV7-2,TGTGCCAGCAGCCCGGACAGGGCAAATCAGCCCCAGCATTTT,CASSPDRANQPQHF
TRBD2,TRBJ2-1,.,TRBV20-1,TGCAGTGCTAGTTCCTCCTTTAGCGGGAGCGGGAACAATGAGCAGTTCTTC,CSASSSFSGSGNNEQFF
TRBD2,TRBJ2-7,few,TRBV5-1,TGCGCCAGCAGCTTGGATCTAGCGGGAACCTACGAGCAGTACTTC,CASSLDLAGTYEQYF
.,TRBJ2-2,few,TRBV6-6,TGTGCCAGCAGCCTTTATAGCGGGAACACCGGGGAGCTGTTTTTT,CASSLYSGNTGELFF
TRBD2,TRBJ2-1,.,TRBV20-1,TGCAGTGCCCCGACCTCCCCGCCGGCTAGCGGGGGGGTTGTTTCCTACAATGAGCAGTTCTTC,CSAPTSPPASGGVVSYNEQFF
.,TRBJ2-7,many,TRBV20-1,TGCAGTGCTAGTTGGGCTGAACGGGGGCTACCAGGCGAGCAGTACTTC,CSASWAERGLPGEQYF
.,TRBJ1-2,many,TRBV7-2,TGTGCCAGCAGCGCAGCCGGGACTCTAGTCTATGGCTACACCTTC,CASSAAGTLVYGYTF
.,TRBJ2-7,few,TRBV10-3,TGTGCCATCAGTTCTCCGGCAGGGACCTACGAGCAGTACTTC,CAISSPAGTYEQYF